This TCR beta chain was documented in a study of chemoradiotherapy in HPV16-positive cancers. Study context: A couple of HPV16-positive patients' cells yielded candidate HPV-specific clones and common motifs. General study findings and limits: Functional assays defining HPV-specific T cells used only a couple of HPV16-positive patients. Better recurrence-free survival went with HPV-responsive T-cell expansion in HPV16-positive patients. During treatment, candidate HPV-specific clones and E7-related motifs expanded in tumor.

Concerning this clone: As yet, its antigen is unknown.

TCRdb keeps only in-frame clones here, not all; method: immunoSEQ multiplex PCR. Counted here are about 8,800 clones, approximately 70% occurring once; the ten biggest clones make up around a tenth. Unmatched junction bases numbered 8, after V lost 5 bases and J lost 2 bases. The length of the CDR3 is 17 residues. Per germline, CDR1 SEHNR and CDR2 FQNEAQ (reference sequence). The receptor's source is a human donor with HPV-associated anogenital cancer. The starting material was tumor tissue, obtained from a patient who underwent chemoradiotherapy. The genes are TRBV7-9 and TRBJ1-5, with 11 bases identical to TRBD1. The chain's CDR3 is CASSAGTGGGGNQPQHF. CDR3 coding DNA: TGTGCCAGCAGCGCGGGGACAGGGGGGGGTGGCAATCAGCCCCAGCATTTT.